This T cell receptor beta chain was recovered during a study of cytotoxic CD8 clonotypes in ibrutinib-treated CLL (dated by TCRdb to the early 2020s). General notes on the study: The cohort had 11 relapsed/refractory and roughly 14 treatment-naive patients; some 17 were IGHV unmutated. Responses were partial in roughly 24 patients and complete in 2; after median about 68 months follow-up, some 14 stayed in remission and roughly twelve progressed. Response samples were obtained after a median of around eleven months of treatment, with a range of about 6 to 36 months. On average, each sample had about 260,000 productive templates and more than 75,000 productive rearrangements. Longitudinal samples were available for 26 of the 86 trial participants. Cryopreserved peripheral blood mononuclear cells were collected before treatment, at response, and at either disease progression or sustained remission.

This clone was detected once. Its antigen specificity is not known. No much larger clone is present one base from it, and per-base qualities are unavailable. Each clonotype received, on average, 10x coverage in deep resolution sequencing performed on a MiSeq, where the target depth lay between 1 in 1 million and 1 in 200,000 T cells. The immunoSEQ hsTCRB Kit was used to generate TCR beta libraries. The study's own analysis went as follows. The data were analyzed with ImmunoSEQ Analyzer and ImmunoSEQ Data Assistant, and V, D and J gene assignments followed IMGT definitions. Clonality, with values ranging from 0 to 1, was calculated as one minus the normalized Shannon entropy of productive rearrangement frequencies. Public clonotype analysis was restricted to overrepresented clonotypes comprising at least 0.05% of each patient's repertoire. Approximately 13 age-matched healthy donor repertoires from immuneACCESS served as clonality controls. What TCRdb holds here is the immuneACCESS table cut down to in-frame rearrangements. Part of the clones is not present; checked against another copy, under half of the missing clones reflect an unresolved V gene, and the others are unexplained. V and J calls plus clone size are reproduced from that table; the DNA served to infer D and trimming. For this sample the table gives more than 300,000 clones, of which 80% were detected only once. The biggest ten clones account for 6.5% to 8% of the sample.

Counted from cysteine to phenylalanine, this CDR3 has 15 amino acids. The only DNA kept is the CDR3, 45 bases in frame from the first base. The germline V end is reduced by 4 bases and the J end by 0 bases; junction bases left unmatched: 3. CDR1 SNHLY and CDR2 FYNNEI are derived from the germline V gene. For TCR beta library preparation, 1.5 to 2 micrograms of genomic DNA was extracted from cryopreserved PBMCs. High-throughput TCR beta sequencing was performed on longitudinal blood samples from CLL patients receiving ibrutinib monotherapy. The patients were enrolled in a single-center, open-label phase 2 trial of ibrutinib monotherapy. The full study reports these points: At baseline, clonality was higher than in age-matched healthy donors and showed a strong correlation with circulating CD8+ T-cell counts. Clonality increased at ibrutinib response, stayed stable in sustained remission, and fell back toward baseline at progression. Public clonotypes were rare and either shrank or stayed stable during treatment, and the rise in clonality at ibrutinib response reflected expansion of private clonotypes. Lymph node repertoires were not examined, and the timing of sampling was not matched between patients in sustained remission and those whose disease progressed.

The TCR sequence derives from a human donor with chronic lymphocytic leukemia. The specimen comprised PBMCs, sampled before ibrutinib treatment. This chain joins TRBV2 to TRBJ2-7, with 10 central nucleotides matching TRBD2. The bases read TGTGCCAGCAGTGTTACTAGCGGGACCTCCTACGAGCAGTACTTC. Its protein reads: CASSVTSGTSYEQYF.